Below, one T cell receptor beta chain is given with its context. Its specificity is not known. The source of the sample is a study of T-cell memory formation after mild COVID-19. Findings and caveats of the study: Contracting clones from day 15 to 85 showed balanced CD4/CD8; later expanders favored CD4+.

One entry per CDR3 protein, called by TCRdb with MiXCR from the 5' RACE reads. Among 200,000 to 300,000 distinct CDR3 sequences listed, 15% to 20% were seen once. The CDR3 runs 13 residues. CDR1 and CDR2 (germline): LGHNT, FRNRAP. V gave up 6 bases and J gave up 3 bases, with 12 bases separating them. The sequence derives from a man between 18 and 35 years old who had mild COVID-19 (a few samples of this study predate the infection). Cell type and time point are not known. Sequencing was performed on PBMCs or a T cell subset sorted from them (not recorded which). This sequence joins TRBV12-5 and TRBJ2-7, with D maybe TRBD1 (5 bases). The CDR3 DNA reads TGTGCTAGTGGCCAATGGACACTCTACGAGCAGTACTTC. This codes for CASGQWTLYEQYF.